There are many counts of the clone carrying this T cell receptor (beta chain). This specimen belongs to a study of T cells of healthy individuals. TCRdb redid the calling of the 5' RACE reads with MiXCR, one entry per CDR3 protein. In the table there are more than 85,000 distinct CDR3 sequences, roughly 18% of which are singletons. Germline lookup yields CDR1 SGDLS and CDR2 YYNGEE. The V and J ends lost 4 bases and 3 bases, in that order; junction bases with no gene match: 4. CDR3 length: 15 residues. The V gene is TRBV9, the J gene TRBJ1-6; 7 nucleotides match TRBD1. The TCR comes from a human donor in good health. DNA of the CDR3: TGTGCCAGCAGCCTAGGGGGCAACTATAATTCACCCCTCCACTTT. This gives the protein CASSLGGNYNSPLHF.